Listed below are T cell receptor beta chains from one sample, sequenced in a study of T cells in Graves' hyperthyroidism and ophthalmopathy. TCRdb reprocessed the multiplex PCR reads via MiXCR and lists one record per CDR3 protein. The profile covers around 250,000 distinct CDR3 sequences, with roughly 15% appearing a single time and about 29% taken by the ten largest. Sequences were obtained from blood. The receptors originated from a young woman with Graves' ophthalmopathy. The CDR3 runs from the conserved cysteine through the conserved F or W. Each record gives: clone size, J gene, V gene, CDR3 length, CDR3 protein. Clone sizes are given selectively: once, few, many, or a class where the clone is expanded.

many,TRBJ2-5,TRBV6-5,16,CASSYTLAGHQETQYF
many,TRBJ2-3,TRBV4-3,17,CASSVDILGGSMDTQYF
many,TRBJ1-1,TRBV14,14,CASSHRGLNTEAFF
many,TRBJ2-6,TRBV7-9,16,CASSLKRGSGANVLTF
many,TRBJ2-2,TRBV20-1,16,CSARDQARLGSGELFF
few,TRBJ1-4,TRBV3-1,14,CASSQEALNEKLFF
many,TRBJ2-1,TRBV11-2,15,CASRFIAGVRNEQFF
few,TRBJ1-1,TRBV5-1,13,CASSDVTNTEAFF
many,TRBJ1-1,TRBV13,13,CASSLDVNTEAFF
.,TRBJ1-1,TRBV10-2,14,CASRGDRGPTEAFF